Given below is one T cell receptor (beta chain) in context. The sample originates from a study of OX40 agonist ivuxolimab in advanced cancers. Study summary: The diagnoses of dose-escalation patients were hepatocellular carcinoma, melanoma, renal cell or head and neck cancer. Averaging about 60 years in age, with a range of about 23 to 79, the cohort was around 87% male.

V lost 8 bases and J lost 0; bases outside the gene matches: 13. Germline V gene data show CDR1 as SGHAT and CDR2 as FQNNGV. This CDR3 has 18 residues. Only in-frame clones appear in the TCRdb table, and some are missing; sequencing was by immunoSEQ multiplex PCR. Here the sample spans around 65,000 clones, 91% being singletons. The V gene is TRBV11-2, the J gene TRBJ2-3; 11 bases match TRBD2. This clonotype originated in an adult with an advanced solid tumor such as melanoma, head and neck, liver or kidney cancer. Sequencing was performed on CD4+ or CD8+ T cells sorted from blood, taken in a trial of the OX40 agonist ivuxolimab. The CDR3 DNA follows: TGTGCCAGCCATGGGGCTAGCGGGGGGAATTCTAGCACAGATACGCAGTATTTT. Translated: CASHGASGGNSSTDTQYF.